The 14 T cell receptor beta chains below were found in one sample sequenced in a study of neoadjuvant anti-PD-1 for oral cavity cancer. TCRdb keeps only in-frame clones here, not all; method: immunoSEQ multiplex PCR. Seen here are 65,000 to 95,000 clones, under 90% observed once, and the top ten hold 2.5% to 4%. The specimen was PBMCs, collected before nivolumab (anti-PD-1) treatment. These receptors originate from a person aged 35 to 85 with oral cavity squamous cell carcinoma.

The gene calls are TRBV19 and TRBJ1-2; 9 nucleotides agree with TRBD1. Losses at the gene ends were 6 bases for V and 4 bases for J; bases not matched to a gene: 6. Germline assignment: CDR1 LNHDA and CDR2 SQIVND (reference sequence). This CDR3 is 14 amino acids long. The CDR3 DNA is TGTGCCAGTAGCTCCGGACAGGGGCTCTATGGCTACACCTTC. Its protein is CASSSGQGLYGYTF.

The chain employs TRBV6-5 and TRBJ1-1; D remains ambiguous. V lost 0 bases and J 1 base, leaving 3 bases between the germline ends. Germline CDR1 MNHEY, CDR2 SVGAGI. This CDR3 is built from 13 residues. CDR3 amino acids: CASSYSANTEAFF. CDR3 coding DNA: TGTGCCAGCAGTTACTCGGCGAACACTGAAGCTTTCTTT.

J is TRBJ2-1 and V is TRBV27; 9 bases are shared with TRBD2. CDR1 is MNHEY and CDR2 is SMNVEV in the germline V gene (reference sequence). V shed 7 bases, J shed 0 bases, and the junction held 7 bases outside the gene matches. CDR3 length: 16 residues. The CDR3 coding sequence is TGTGCCAGCATGACTAGCGGATTGAGCTCCTACAATGAGCAGTTCTTC. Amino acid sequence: CASMTSGLSSYNEQFF.

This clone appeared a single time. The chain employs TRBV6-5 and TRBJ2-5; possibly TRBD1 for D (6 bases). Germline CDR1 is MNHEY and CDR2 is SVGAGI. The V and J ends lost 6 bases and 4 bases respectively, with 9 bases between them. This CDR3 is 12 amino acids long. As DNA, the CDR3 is TGTGCCAGCAGCCCCAGGGGAGAGACCCAGTACTTC. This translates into CASSPRGETQYF.

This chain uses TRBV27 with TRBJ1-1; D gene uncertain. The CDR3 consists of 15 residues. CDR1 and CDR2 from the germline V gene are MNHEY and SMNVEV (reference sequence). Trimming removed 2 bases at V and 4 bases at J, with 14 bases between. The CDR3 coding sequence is TGTGCCAGCAGTTTAGCGGGTCCTCGCGCCACTGAAGCTTTCTTT. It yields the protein CASSLAGPRATEAFF.

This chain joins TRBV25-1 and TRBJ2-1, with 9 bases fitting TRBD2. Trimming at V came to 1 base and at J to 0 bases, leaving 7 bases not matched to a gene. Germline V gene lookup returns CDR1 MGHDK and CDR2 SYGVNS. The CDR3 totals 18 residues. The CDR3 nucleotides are TGTGCCAGCAGTGAATCTGGTAGCGGGAGTAACTCCTACAATGAGCAGTTCTTC. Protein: CASSESGSGSNSYNEQFF.

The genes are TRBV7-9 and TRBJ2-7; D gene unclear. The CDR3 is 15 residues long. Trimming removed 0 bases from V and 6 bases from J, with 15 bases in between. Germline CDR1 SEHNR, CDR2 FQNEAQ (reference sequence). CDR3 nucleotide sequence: TGTGCCAGCAGCTTAGCAAGTCTTGGGGTCGGCGAGCAGTACTTC. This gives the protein CASSLASLGVGEQYF.

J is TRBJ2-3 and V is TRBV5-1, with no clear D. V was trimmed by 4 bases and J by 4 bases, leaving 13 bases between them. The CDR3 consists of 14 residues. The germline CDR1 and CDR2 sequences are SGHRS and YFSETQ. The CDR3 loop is CASSPGLVPDTQYF. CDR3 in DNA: TGCGCCAGCAGCCCGGGCCTCGTCCCAGATACGCAGTATTTT.

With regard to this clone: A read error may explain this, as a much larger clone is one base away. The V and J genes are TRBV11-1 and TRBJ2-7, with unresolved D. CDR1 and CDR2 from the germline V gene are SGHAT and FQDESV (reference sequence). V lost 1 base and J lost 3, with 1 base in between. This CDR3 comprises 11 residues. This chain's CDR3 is CASSLVYEQYF. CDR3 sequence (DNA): TGTGCCAGCAGCTTAGTCTACGAGCAGTACTTC.

CDR3 in amino acids: CASSLLAGANTGELFF. The DNA for the CDR3 is TGTGCCAGCAGTTTGCTAGCGGGTGCGAACACCGGGGAGCTGTTTTTT. V is TRBV27 and J is TRBJ2-2; 8 bases are a match to TRBD2. Losses at the gene ends were 3 bases for V and 0 bases for J; bases not matched to a gene: 3. Germline V CDR1 and CDR2: MNHEY, SMNVEV (reference sequence). This CDR3 comprises 16 residues.

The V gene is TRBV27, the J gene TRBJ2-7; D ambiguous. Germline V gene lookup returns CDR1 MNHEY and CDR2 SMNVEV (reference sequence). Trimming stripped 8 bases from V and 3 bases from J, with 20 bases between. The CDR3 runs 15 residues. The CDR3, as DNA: TGTGCCAGCTCTGCAAGAGGACCGCCCCTCTACGAGCAGTACTTC. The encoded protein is CASSARGPPLYEQYF.

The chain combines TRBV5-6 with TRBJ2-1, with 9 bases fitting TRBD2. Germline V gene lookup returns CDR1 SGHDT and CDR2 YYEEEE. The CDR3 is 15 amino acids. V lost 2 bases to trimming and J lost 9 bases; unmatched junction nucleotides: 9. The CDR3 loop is CASSFKGLAPIEQFF. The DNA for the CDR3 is TGTGCCAGCAGCTTTAAGGGACTAGCTCCAATTGAGCAGTTCTTC.

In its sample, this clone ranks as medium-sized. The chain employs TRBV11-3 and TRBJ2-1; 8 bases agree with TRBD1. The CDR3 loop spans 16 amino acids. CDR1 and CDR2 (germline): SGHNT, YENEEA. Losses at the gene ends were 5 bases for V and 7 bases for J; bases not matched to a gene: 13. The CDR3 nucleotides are TGTGCCAGCAGCCCGTTTGAAGGGACAGGCCTTAATGAGCAGTTCTTC. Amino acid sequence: CASSPFEGTGLNEQFF.

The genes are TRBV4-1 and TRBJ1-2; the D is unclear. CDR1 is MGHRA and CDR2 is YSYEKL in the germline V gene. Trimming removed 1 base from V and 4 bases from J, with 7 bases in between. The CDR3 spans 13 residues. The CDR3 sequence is CASSQGEFYGYTF. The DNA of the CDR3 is TGCGCCAGCAGCCAAGGAGAGTTCTATGGCTACACCTTC.